Listed below are T cell receptor beta chains from one sample, sequenced in a study of shared clonotypes between healthy human individuals. Assay: immunoSEQ multiplex PCR; the TCRdb copy retains only in-frame clones and omits some. Among 1.4 million or so clones, roughly 98.5% were seen once, and the ten largest hold about 0.34%. The sequencing sample was made of naive CD4+ T cells sorted from blood. These receptors were collected from a young man in good health. Both conserved end residues are part of each CDR3. A D gene is named only where the DNA matches it firmly. The listing skips clone size in some rows; elsewhere it reads once, few, many or a size class.

abundance,j_gene,v_gene,len,d_gene,CDR3aa,CDR3nt
-,TRBJ2-3,TRBV6-6,13,-,CASSYSREDTQYF,TGTGCCAGCAGTTACTCCCGGGAAGATACGCAGTATTTT
-,TRBJ2-5,TRBV18,14,-,CASSPIQGGETQYF,TGTGCCAGCTCACCAATACAGGGAGGGGAGACCCAGTACTTC
-,TRBJ1-1,TRBV4-1,14,-,CASSPHNRQGEAFF,TGCGCCAGCAGCCCGCACAACCGCCAGGGCGAAGCTTTCTTT
-,TRBJ2-3,TRBV11-3,16,TRBD2,CASSPLAGGPTDTQYF,TGTGCCAGCAGCCCGCTAGCGGGAGGGCCCACAGATACGCAGTATTTT
few,TRBJ1-2,TRBV9,11,-,CASSVNYGYTF,TGTGCCAGCAGCGTTAACTATGGCTACACCTTC
-,TRBJ1-1,TRBV28,14,-,CASASGTMNTEAFF,TGTGCCAGCGCGTCCGGGACGATGAACACTGAAGCTTTCTTT
-,TRBJ2-4,TRBV5-8,13,-,CASSPLGGHIQYF,TGTGCCAGCAGCCCGTTGGGGGGACACATTCAGTACTTC
-,TRBJ1-5,TRBV2,13,-,CASSVLKVVPQHF,TGTGCCAGCAGTGTCCTGAAGGTGGTGCCCCAGCATTTT
-,TRBJ1-5,TRBV6-6,14,-,CASGRAGDAQPQHF,TGTGCCAGCGGGCGCGCAGGGGATGCTCAGCCCCAGCATTTT
-,TRBJ1-5,TRBV6-6,15,-,CASSYIRGGNQPQHF,TGTGCCAGCAGTTACATCAGGGGCGGCAATCAGCCCCAGCATTTT
-,TRBJ1-3,TRBV9,13,-,CASQDGSGNTIYF,TGTGCCAGCCAAGACGGCTCTGGAAACACCATATATTTT
-,TRBJ1-5,TRBV28,14,-,CASSPQTVVRPQHF,TGTGCCAGCAGCCCCCAGACCGTGGTTCGGCCCCAGCATTTT
-,TRBJ1-2,TRBV9,17,-,CASSVEWSVPLGYGYTF,TGTGCCAGCAGCGTAGAGTGGTCCGTGCCCTTAGGCTATGGCTACACCTTC
-,TRBJ2-2,TRBV4-2,14,-,CASRENFGTGELFF,TGTGCCAGCAGGGAGAACTTTGGCACCGGGGAGCTGTTTTTT
once,TRBJ2-3,TRBV28,13,-,CASGVPGTDTQYF,TGTGCCTCAGGGGTTCCGGGCACAGATACGCAGTATTTT
-,TRBJ2-5,TRBV6-5,13,-,CASSYDPAGAQYF,TGTGCCAGCAGTTACGATCCCGCAGGGGCCCAGTACTTC
-,TRBJ2-3,TRBV5-1,17,TRBD2,CASSLASSGSWADTQYF,TGCGCCAGCAGCTTGGCATCCAGCGGGAGTTGGGCAGATACGCAGTATTTT
-,TRBJ2-1,TRBV7-2,15,-,CASSAALLARNEQFF,TGTGCCAGCAGCGCGGCCCTCTTAGCGCGCAATGAGCAGTTCTTC
-,TRBJ1-5,TRBV19,13,TRBD1,CASSQGQNQPQHF,TGTGCCAGTAGTCAGGGACAGAATCAGCCCCAGCATTTT
-,TRBJ2-2,TRBV27,16,-,CASSLRWDPRAGELFF,TGTGCCAGCAGTTTAAGGTGGGATCCCCGAGCGGGGGAGCTGTTTTTT
-,TRBJ2-7,TRBV5-1,16,TRBD1,CASSLVPGQDPYEQYF,TGCGCCAGCAGCTTGGTACCGGGACAGGACCCCTACGAGCAGTACTTC
-,TRBJ1-1,TRBV4-2,15,-,CASSQVLQGLTEAFF,TGTGCCAGCAGCCAAGTCCTACAGGGACTCACTGAAGCTTTCTTT
-,TRBJ2-1,TRBV18,15,TRBD1,CASSPETGSGDEQFF,TGTGCCAGCTCACCGGAGACAGGGAGTGGGGATGAGCAGTTCTTC
-,TRBJ1-1,TRBV28,17,-,CASSSKVGRGVNTEAFF,TGTGCCAGCAGCTCTAAGGTGGGGAGGGGGGTGAACACTGAAGCTTTCTTT
-,TRBJ2-7,TRBV18,16,-,CASSPPGHYRAYEQYF,TGTGCCAGCTCACCACCTGGGCATTATCGGGCCTACGAGCAGTACTTC
-,TRBJ2-2,TRBV18,17,TRBD2,CASSPLLAGVGTGELFF,TGTGCCAGCTCACCATTACTAGCGGGAGTTGGCACCGGGGAGCTGTTTTTT
-,TRBJ1-2,TRBV21-1,17,-,CASSSRVGGPFNYGYTF,TGTGCCAGCAGCAGTCGCGTGGGGGGCCCCTTTAACTATGGCTACACCTTC
-,TRBJ1-1,TRBV5-6,15,TRBD1,CASSRTGGFGTEAFF,TGTGCCAGCAGCCGGACAGGGGGCTTCGGCACTGAAGCTTTCTTT
-,TRBJ2-5,TRBV18,16,-,CASSPPGGSWGETQYF,TGTGCCAGCTCACCACCTGGTGGCAGTTGGGGAGAGACCCAGTACTTC
-,TRBJ2-7,TRBV5-4,15,-,CASSLFAPSSYEQYF,TGTGCCAGCAGCTTGTTCGCCCCCAGCTCCTACGAGCAGTACTTC
-,TRBJ1-1,TRBV10-2,13,-,CASSEAENTEAFF,TGCGCCAGCAGTGAGGCAGAGAACACTGAAGCTTTCTTT
-,TRBJ1-1,TRBV28,13,-,CASSSQRKTEAFF,TGTGCCAGCTCCTCCCAGAGGAAGACTGAAGCTTTCTTT
-,TRBJ2-7,TRBV10-1,11,-,CASSDSGEQYF,TGCGCCAGCAGTGACAGCGGAGAGCAGTACTTC
-,TRBJ1-1,TRBV7-8,15,-,CASSFIRAMNTEAFF,TGTGCCAGCAGCTTTATCAGGGCCATGAACACTGAAGCTTTCTTT